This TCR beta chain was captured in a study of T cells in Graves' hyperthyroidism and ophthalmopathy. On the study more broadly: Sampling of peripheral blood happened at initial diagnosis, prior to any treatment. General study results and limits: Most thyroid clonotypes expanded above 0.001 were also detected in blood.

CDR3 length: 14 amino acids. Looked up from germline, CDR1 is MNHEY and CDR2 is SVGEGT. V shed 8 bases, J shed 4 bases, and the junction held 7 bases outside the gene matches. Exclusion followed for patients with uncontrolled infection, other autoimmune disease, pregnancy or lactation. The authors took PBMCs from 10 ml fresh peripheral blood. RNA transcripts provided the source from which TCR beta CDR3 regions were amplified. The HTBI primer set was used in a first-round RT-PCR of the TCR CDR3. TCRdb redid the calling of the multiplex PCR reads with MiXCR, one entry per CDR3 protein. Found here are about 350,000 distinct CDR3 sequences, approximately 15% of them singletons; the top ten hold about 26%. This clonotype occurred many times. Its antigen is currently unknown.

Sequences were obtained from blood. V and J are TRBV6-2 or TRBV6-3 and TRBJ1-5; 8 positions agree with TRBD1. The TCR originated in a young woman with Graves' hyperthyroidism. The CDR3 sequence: CASLPGQANQPQHF. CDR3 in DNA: TGTGCCAGCTTACCGGGACAGGCGAATCAGCCCCAGCATTTT.